Following are 5 T cell receptor beta chains from one sample sequenced in a study of radiation and T cells in renal cell carcinoma. Produced via immunoSEQ multiplex PCR; TCRdb's table is partial and in-frame only. Of around 74,000 clones listed, approximately 87% were seen once; the top ten hold 2.4%. Indicated time point: blood 4 weeks post-SBRT, at nephrectomy. The treatment was: 15 Gy SBRT to primary tumor, nephrectomy 4 weeks later. The sample consisted of blood, taken from a patient whose treatment included radiotherapy and nephrectomy. These receptors were obtained from a woman between 55 and 75 years old with renal cell carcinoma.

DNA of the CDR3: TGTGCCAGCAGCGTAGTGGAGCGGGGGGGCCCCTACAATGAGCAGTTCTTC. Translation: CASSVVERGGPYNEQFF. V is TRBV9 and J is TRBJ2-1; 10 positions match TRBD2. This CDR3 region has 17 residues. The V gene's germline CDR1 is SGDLS and CDR2 YYNGEE. The V segment lost 0 bases and the J segment 2 bases; nucleotides outside the gene matches: 5.

The rearrangement uses TRBV19 and TRBJ2-2; no clear D. The V gene lost 5 bases and the J gene lost 4 bases, with 11 bases spanning the gap. CDR3 length: 14 amino acids. The germline CDR1 and CDR2 sequences are LNHDA and SQIVND (reference sequence). The CDR3 nucleotides are TGTGCCAGTAGTCGCGGTACGGGCACCGGGGAGCTGTTTTTT. This encodes CASSRGTGTGELFF.

The rearrangement uses TRBV6-1 and TRBJ1-2; perhaps TRBD1 as D (6 bases). CDR1 and CDR2 from the germline V gene are MNHNS and SASEGT. The CDR3 has 13 amino acids. V was pared by 6 bases and J by 3 bases, with 11 bases between. DNA of the CDR3: TGTGCCAGCAGGGAACAGGGAGACTATGGCTACACCTTC. Its protein is CASREQGDYGYTF.

V is TRBV29-1 and J is TRBJ2-1, with 10 bases that match TRBD2. CDR1 and CDR2 (germline): SQVTM, ANQGSEA. Trimming cost V 3 bases and J 6 bases; bases outside gene matches: 5. The CDR3 has 14 residues. CDR3 sequence reads: CSVEGPSGGNEQFF. DNA for the CDR3: TGCAGCGTTGAGGGACCTAGCGGGGGCAATGAGCAGTTCTTC.

The rearrangement uses TRBV30 and TRBJ1-2; D possibly corresponds to TRBD1 (5 bases). Germline CDR1 is GTSNPN and CDR2 is SVGIG (reference sequence). The CDR3 is made up of 14 amino acids. V dropped 3 bases and J dropped 5 bases, with 16 bases sitting between them. The CDR3 DNA is TGTGCCTGGAGGACAGCGGAGTCCAGATATGGCTACACCTTC. Translating gives CAWRTAESRYGYTF.